These T cell receptor beta chains were read from a single sample in a study of T cells after yellow fever vaccination. TCRdb used MiXCR to reprocess the 5' RACE reads, holding one entry per CDR3 protein. This sample has almost 70,000 distinct CDR3 sequences, with 4.5% to 7.5% found just once. Specimen: CD4+ T cells sorted from PBMCs, collected approximately 15 days after the first yellow fever vaccination. The receptors shown here come from a man younger than 35 who received the YFV17D yellow fever vaccine. Both conserved end residues are part of each CDR3.

TRBV11-2 | CASRPWGGVADTQYF
TRBV5-6 | CASSLWMAGTAEAFF
TRBV27 | CASSSRTTLVEQYF
TRBV4-1 | CASSQGTWGYTF
TRBV6-5 | CASSYGQAGELFF
TRBV4-2 | CASSEQERRETQYF
TRBV5-1 | CASSLEGYGYTF
TRBV5-1 | CASSLAPQTYEQYF
TRBV5-4 | CASSSGENYGYTF
TRBV29-1 | CSAGQGWYEQYF
TRBV30 | CAWSPSRGPTDTQYF
TRBV4-3 | CASSQDQWSAPSSGNTIYF
TRBV4-1 | CASSQETSGATGELFF
TRBV7-9 | CASRGEVETQYF
TRBV5-6 | CASSFLGTGGEGQYF
TRBV5-1 | CASSLAGTGGVEQFF
TRBV4-2 | CASSQITGRTDDRTGYTF
TRBV12-3/TRBV12-4 | CASSGQEETQYF
TRBV5-1 | CASSFSWTGAYNEQFF
TRBV4-2 | CARPNREQGEKLFF
TRBV5-5 | CASSSPGLDDEQYF
TRBV10-3 | CAISAETEAFF